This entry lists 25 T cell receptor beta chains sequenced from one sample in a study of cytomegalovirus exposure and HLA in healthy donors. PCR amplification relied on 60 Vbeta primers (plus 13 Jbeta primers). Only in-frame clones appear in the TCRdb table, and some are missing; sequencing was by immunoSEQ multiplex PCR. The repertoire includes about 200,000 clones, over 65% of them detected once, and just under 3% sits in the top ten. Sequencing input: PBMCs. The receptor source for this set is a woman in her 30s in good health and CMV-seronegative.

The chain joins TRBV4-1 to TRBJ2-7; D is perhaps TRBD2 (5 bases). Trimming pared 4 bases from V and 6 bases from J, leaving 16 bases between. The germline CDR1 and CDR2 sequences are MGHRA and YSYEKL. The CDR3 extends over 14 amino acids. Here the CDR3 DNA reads TGCGCCAGCAGCCTCAGGACTTCCGGAGGCGAGCAGTACTTC. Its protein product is CASSLRTSGGEQYF.

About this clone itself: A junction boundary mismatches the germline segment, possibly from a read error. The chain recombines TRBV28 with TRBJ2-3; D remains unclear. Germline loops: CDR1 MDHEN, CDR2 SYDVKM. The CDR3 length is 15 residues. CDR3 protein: CASSLWSGGTDAQYF. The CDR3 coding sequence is TGTGCCAGCAGTCTGTGGTCAGGTGGAACAGATGCGCAGTATTTT.

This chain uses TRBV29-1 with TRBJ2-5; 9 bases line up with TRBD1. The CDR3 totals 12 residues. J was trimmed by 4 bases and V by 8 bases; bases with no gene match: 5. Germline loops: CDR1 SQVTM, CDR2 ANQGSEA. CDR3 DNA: TGCAGCTGTACAGGGGGCGCAGAGACCCAGTACTTC. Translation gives CSCTGGAETQYF.

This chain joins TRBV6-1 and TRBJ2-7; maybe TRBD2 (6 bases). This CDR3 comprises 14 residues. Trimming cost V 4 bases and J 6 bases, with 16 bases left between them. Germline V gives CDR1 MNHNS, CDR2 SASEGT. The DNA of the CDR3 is TGTGCCAGCAGTGGCGGGACCCCTATCAGCGAGCAGTACTTC. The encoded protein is CASSGGTPISEQYF.

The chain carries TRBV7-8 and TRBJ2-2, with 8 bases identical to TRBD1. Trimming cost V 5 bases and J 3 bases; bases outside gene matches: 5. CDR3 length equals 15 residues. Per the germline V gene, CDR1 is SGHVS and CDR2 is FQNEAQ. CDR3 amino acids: CASSPRRGHTGELFF. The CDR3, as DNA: TGTGCCAGCAGCCCCCGCAGGGGGCACACCGGGGAGCTGTTTTTT.

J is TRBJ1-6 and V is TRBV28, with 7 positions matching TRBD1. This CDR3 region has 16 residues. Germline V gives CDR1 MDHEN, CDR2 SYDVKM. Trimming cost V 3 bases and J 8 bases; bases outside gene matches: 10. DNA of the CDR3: TGTGCCAGCAGTTTTTTTAGGGCCACAGGGGATTCACCCCTCCACTTT. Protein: CASSFFRATGDSPLHF.

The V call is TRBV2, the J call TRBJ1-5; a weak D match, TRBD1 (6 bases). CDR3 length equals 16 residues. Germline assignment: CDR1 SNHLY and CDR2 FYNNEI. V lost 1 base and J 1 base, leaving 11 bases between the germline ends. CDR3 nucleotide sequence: TGTGCCAGCAGTGAAGAGGGGGGGGTGAGCAATCAGCCCCAGCATTTT. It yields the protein CASSEEGGVSNQPQHF.

The CDR3 DNA is TGCGCCAGCAGCTCAAACCCGACAGGGCCAGATACGCAGTATTTT. It encodes CASSSNPTGPDTQYF. The chain joins TRBV5-1 to TRBJ2-3; 7 positions agree with TRBD1. V gave up 3 bases and J gave up 4 bases; unmatched junction bases: 8. The CDR3 is 15 residues long. The germline V gene has CDR1 SGHRS and CDR2 YFSETQ.

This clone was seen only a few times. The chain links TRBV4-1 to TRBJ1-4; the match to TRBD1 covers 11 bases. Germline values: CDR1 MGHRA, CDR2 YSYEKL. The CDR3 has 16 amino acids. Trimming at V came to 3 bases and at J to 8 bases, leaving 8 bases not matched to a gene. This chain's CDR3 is CASSQKWTGGDEKLFF. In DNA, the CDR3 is TGCGCCAGCAGCCAGAAGTGGACAGGGGGCGACGAAAAACTGTTTTTT.

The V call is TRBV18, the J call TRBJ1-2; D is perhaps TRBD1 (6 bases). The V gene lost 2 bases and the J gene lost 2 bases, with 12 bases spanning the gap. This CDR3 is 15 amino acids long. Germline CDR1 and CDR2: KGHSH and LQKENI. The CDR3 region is CASSPGTPHNYGYTF. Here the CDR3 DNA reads TGTGCCAGCTCACCAGGGACACCTCACAACTATGGCTACACCTTC. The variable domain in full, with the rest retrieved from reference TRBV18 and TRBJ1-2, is NAGVMQNPRHLVRRRGQEARLRCSPMKGHSHVYWYRQLPEEGLKFMVYLQKENIIDESGMPKERFSAEFPKEGPSILRIQQVVRGDSAAYFCASSPGTPHNYGYTFGSGTRLTVV.

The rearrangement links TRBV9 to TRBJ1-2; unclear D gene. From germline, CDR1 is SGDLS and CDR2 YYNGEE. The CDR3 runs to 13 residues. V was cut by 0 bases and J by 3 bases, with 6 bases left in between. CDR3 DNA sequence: TGTGCCAGCAGCGTAGACGGGTACTATGGCTACACCTTC. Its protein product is CASSVDGYYGYTF.

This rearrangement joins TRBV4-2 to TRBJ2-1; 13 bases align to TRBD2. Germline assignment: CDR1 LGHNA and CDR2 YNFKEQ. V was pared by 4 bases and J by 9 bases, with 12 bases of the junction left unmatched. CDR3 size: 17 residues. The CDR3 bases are TGTGCCAGCAGCCTGACACAGGGACTAGCGGGATTAAGTGAGCAGTTCTTC. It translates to CASSLTQGLAGLSEQFF.

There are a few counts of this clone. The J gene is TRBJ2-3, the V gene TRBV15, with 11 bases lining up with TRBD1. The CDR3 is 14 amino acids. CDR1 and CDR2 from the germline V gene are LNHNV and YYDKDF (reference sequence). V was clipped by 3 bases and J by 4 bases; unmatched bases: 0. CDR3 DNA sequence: TGTGCCACCAGCAGGGGACAGGGGGCAGATACGCAGTATTTT. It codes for CATSRGQGADTQYF. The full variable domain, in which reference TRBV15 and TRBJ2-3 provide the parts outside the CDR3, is DAMVIQNPRYQVTQFGKPVTLSCSQTLNHNVMYWYQQKSSQAPKLLFHYYDKDFNNEADTPDNFQSRRPNTSFCFLDIRSPGLGDTAMYLCATSRGQGADTQYFGPGTRLTVL.

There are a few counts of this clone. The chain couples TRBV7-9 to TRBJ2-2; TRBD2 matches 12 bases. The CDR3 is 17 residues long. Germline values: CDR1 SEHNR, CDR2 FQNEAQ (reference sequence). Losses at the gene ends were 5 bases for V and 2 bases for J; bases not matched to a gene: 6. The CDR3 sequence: CASSPASGGGNTGELFF. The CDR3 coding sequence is TGTGCCAGCAGCCCCGCTAGCGGGGGGGGTAACACCGGGGAGCTGTTTTTT.

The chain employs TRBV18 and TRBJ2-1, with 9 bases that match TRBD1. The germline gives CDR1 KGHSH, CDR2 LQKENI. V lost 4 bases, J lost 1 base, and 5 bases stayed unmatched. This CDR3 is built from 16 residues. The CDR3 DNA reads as TGTGCCAGCTCACTACGGACAGGGGCGTCCTACAATGAGCAGTTCTTC. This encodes CASSLRTGASYNEQFF.

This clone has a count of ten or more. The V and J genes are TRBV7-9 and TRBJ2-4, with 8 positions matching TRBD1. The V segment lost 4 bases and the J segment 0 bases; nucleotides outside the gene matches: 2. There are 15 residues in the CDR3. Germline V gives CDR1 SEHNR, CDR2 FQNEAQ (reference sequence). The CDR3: CASSSTGGAKNIQYF. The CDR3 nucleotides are TGTGCCAGCAGCTCAACAGGGGGAGCCAAAAACATTCAGTACTTC.

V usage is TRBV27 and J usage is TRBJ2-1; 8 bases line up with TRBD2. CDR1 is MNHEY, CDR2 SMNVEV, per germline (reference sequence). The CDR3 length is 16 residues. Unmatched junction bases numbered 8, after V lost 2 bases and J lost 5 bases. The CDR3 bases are TGTGCCAGCAGTTTACTGCGGGGGGCGATGAACAATGAGCAGTTCTTC. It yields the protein CASSLLRGAMNNEQFF.

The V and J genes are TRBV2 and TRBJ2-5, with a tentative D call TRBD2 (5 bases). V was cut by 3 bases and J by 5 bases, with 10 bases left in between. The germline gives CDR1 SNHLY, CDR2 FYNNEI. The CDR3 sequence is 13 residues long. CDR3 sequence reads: CASSDLGGETQYF. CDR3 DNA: TGTGCCAGCAGTGATCTTGGAGGCGAGACCCAGTACTTC. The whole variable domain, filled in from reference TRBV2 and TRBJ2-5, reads EPEVTQTPSHQVTQMGQEVILRCVPISNHLYFYWYRQILGQKVEFLVSFYNNEISEKSEIFDDQFSVERPDGSNFTLKIRSTKLEDSAMYFCASSDLGGETQYFGPGTRLLVL.

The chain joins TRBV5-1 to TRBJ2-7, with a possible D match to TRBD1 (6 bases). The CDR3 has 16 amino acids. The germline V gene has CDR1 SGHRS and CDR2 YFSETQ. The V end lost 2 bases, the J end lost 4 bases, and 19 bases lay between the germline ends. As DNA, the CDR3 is TGCGCCAGCAGCTTCCACAGGGAGTCCCCATCATACGAGCAGTACTTC. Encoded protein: CASSFHRESPSYEQYF.

The CDR3 spells CASSSLAGGVENEQFF. In DNA form, the CDR3 reads TGTGCCAGCAGCTCTTTAGCGGGAGGGGTAGAAAATGAGCAGTTCTTC. V gene TRBV13 combines with J gene TRBJ2-1; TRBD2 matches at 11 bases. The CDR3 spans 16 residues. The ends lost 4 bases at V and 7 bases at J; junction bases unmatched: 9. CDR1 and CDR2 from the germline V gene are PRHDT and FYEKMQ (reference sequence).

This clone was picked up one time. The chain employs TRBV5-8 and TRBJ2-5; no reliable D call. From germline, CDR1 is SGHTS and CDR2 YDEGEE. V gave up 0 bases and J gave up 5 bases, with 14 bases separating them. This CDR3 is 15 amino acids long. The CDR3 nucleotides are TGTGCCAGCAGCTTGGGTCTTAGCTCGATCGAGACCCAGTACTTC. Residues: CASSLGLSSIETQYF.

The CDR3 protein is CASSDGLLWGTIYF. In DNA, the CDR3 is TGTGCCAGTAGTGATGGACTTCTTTGGGGCACCATATATTTT. The chain combines TRBV19 with TRBJ1-3; D ambiguous. In germline, CDR1 is LNHDA, CDR2 SQIVND (reference sequence). Trimming removed 5 bases from V and 9 bases from J, with 17 bases in between. The CDR3 loop spans 14 amino acids.

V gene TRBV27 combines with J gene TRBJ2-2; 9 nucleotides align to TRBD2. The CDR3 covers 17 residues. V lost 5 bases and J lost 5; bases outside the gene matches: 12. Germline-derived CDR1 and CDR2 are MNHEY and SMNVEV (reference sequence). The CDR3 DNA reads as TGTGCCAGCAGTGGGGGACTAGCTCAATCCTTTACCGGGGAGCTGTTTTTT. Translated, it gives CASSGGLAQSFTGELFF.

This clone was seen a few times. The CDR3 is CASSLAFYGYTF. DNA of the CDR3: TGTGCCAGCAGCTTGGCTTTCTATGGCTACACCTTC. The chain combines TRBV5-6 with TRBJ1-2; D not resolved. V lost 0 bases to trimming and J lost 4 bases, with 4 bases between them. Germline-derived CDR1 and CDR2 are SGHDT and YYEEEE. CDR3 length: 12 residues.

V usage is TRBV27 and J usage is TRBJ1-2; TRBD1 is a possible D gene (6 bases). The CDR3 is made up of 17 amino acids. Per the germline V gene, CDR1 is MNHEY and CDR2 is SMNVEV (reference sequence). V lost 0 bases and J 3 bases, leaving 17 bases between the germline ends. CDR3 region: CASSLSYHRESDYGYTF. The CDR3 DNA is TGTGCCAGCAGTTTATCCTACCACAGGGAATCCGACTATGGCTACACCTTC.